This T cell receptor beta chain was captured by sequencing in a study of OX40 agonist ivuxolimab in advanced cancers. On the study more broadly: The study gave patients intravenous ivuxolimab at 0.01 to 10 mg/kg every 2 weeks. Study-level findings and limits: Averaged across samples, CD8+ T cells carried more expanded clones than CD4+ did.

CDR1 SGHTA and CDR2 FQGNSA come from the germline V gene. Unmatched junction bases numbered 5, after V lost 5 bases and J lost 8 bases. The CDR3 is made up of 15 amino acids. Worth noting for this clone: Its cognate antigen is unknown.

The protocol was immunoSEQ multiplex PCR, while the TCRdb copy is restricted to in-frame clones and leaves out a portion. Of about 66,000 clones listed, roughly 90% are singletons. This material consisted of CD4+ or CD8+ T cells sorted from blood, taken in a trial of the OX40 agonist ivuxolimab. This TCR came from an adult with an advanced solid tumor such as melanoma, head and neck, liver or kidney cancer. V is TRBV7-2 and J is TRBJ2-1; 14 bases match TRBD2. In DNA form, the CDR3 reads TGTGCCAGCAGCGCCGGGACTAGCGGGAGCTATGAGCAGTTCTTC. As protein: CASSAGTSGSYEQFF.